The following is a T cell receptor beta chain sequence with its context. As yet, its antigen is unknown. Regarding time point: before preoperative PTX-NDP chemotherapy. Patients received paclitaxel-nedaplatin as preoperative chemotherapy before surgery. This entry belongs to a study of esophageal squamous cell carcinoma under preoperative chemotherapy. Whole-study context: Samples included peripheral blood T cells as well as tumor-infiltrating lymphocytes.

The CDR3 is 15 amino acids. In germline, CDR1 is MNHEY, CDR2 SMNVEV (reference sequence). Trimming took 8 bases from V and 9 from J, leaving 23 bases between them. Study results and limitations: Chemotherapy was followed by significantly higher TCR diversity in peripheral T cells only, not tumor-infiltrating lymphocytes. Clonal contraction, more than amplification, hit abundant clones after paclitaxel-nedaplatin.

A single record per CDR3 protein comes from TCRdb applying MiXCR to the PCR reads. The table has over 9,500 distinct CDR3 sequences, 50% to 55% seen once. V and J are TRBV27 and TRBJ2-1; no clear D. The origin of this receptor is a human donor with esophageal squamous cell carcinoma. The donor label of this sample is uncertain. Sampling was carried out from a patient given preoperative chemotherapy. Here the CDR3 DNA reads TGTGCCAGCGCCGGGCTTGCCGCCACCGCGTTTGAGCAGTTCTTC. Translation gives CASAGLAATAFEQFF.